What follows are 11 T cell receptor beta chains derived from one specimen sequenced in a study of somatic mutations in cytotoxic T cells in rheumatoid arthritis. Some clones are missing from TCRdb's copy, which holds only in-frame ones; the method was immunoSEQ multiplex PCR. This table has tens of thousands of clones, more than 75% appearing once. The sequenced sample consisted of CD8+ T cells sorted from blood. The receptors derive from an adult with rheumatoid arthritis.

As to this clone: This sample includes further DNA sequences coding for the same CDR3. J is TRBJ2-7 and V is TRBV5-4; TRBD1 matches at 9 bases. V was clipped by 2 bases and J by 3 bases; unmatched bases: 3. Germline CDR1 and CDR2: SGHNT and YYREEE (reference sequence). CDR3 length: 14 amino acids. CDR3 nucleotide sequence: TGTGCCAGCAGCTTCGGGACAGGGAGCTACGAGCAGTACTTC. Encoded protein: CASSFGTGSYEQYF.

The count of this clone is one. The gene calls are TRBV25-1 and TRBJ1-2; TRBD1 might be the D (6 bases). V was clipped by 4 bases and J by 0 bases, with 9 bases between them. This CDR3 has 14 amino acids. Germline loops: CDR1 MGHDK, CDR2 SYGVNS. The CDR3 DNA is TGTGCCAGCAGTGCCCGGACAGCTAACTATGGCTACACCTTC. Protein product: CASSARTANYGYTF.

The chain combines TRBV5-4 with TRBJ2-7; 8 bases map to TRBD2. Germline-derived CDR1 and CDR2 are SGHNT and YYREEE (reference sequence). Trimming cost V 4 bases and J 0 bases; bases outside gene matches: 6. The CDR3 sequence is 15 residues long. The DNA of the CDR3 is TGTGCCAGCAGCGATAGCGGGACCTTCTCCTACGAGCAGTACTTC. Translated, it gives CASSDSGTFSYEQYF.

This chain links TRBV5-4 with TRBJ2-1, with D tentatively TRBD1 or TRBD2 (5 bases each). The length of the CDR3 is 14 residues. The V and J ends lost 3 bases and 3 bases respectively, with 10 bases between them. Germline values: CDR1 SGHNT, CDR2 YYREEE (reference sequence). CDR3 region: CASSSRDDYNEQFF. The CDR3 coding sequence is TGTGCCAGCAGCTCCCGGGACGACTACAATGAGCAGTTCTTC.

CDR3 coding DNA: TGTGCCAGCAGCTCGGGGCCGGGACAGGGTCAGGATGGCTACACCTTC. Translated, it gives CASSSGPGQGQDGYTF. The chain links TRBV7-3 to TRBJ1-2; the match to TRBD1 covers 9 bases. The CDR3 is 16 amino acids. CDR1 and CDR2 from the germline V gene are SGHTA and FQGTGA. The ends lost 4 bases at V and 6 bases at J; junction bases unmatched: 12.

Written as DNA, the CDR3 is TGCGCCAGCAGTCCGACGGTCTCCTACAATGAGCAGTTCTTC. Translated: CASSPTVSYNEQFF. The chain joins TRBV4-1 to TRBJ2-1; D is undetermined. CDR1 MGHRA and CDR2 YSYEKL come from the germline V gene. The CDR3 runs to 14 residues. Trimming cost V 6 bases and J 0 bases, with 9 bases left between them.

The rearrangement joins TRBV5-4 to TRBJ1-2; TRBD1 matches 10 bases. Germline-derived CDR1 and CDR2 are SGHNT and YYREEE (reference sequence). The CDR3 contains 15 residues. V dropped 2 bases and J dropped 4; count of bases not matched to a gene: 5. The CDR3 region is CASSLQGQGFYGYTF. In DNA, the CDR3 is TGTGCCAGCAGCTTACAGGGACAGGGGTTCTATGGCTACACCTTC.

The chain recombines TRBV5-1 with TRBJ2-3, with 13 bases aligning to TRBD2. The CDR3 extends over 16 amino acids. Germline V gene data show CDR1 as SGHRS and CDR2 as YFSETQ. V shed 0 bases, J shed 6 bases, and the junction held 4 bases outside the gene matches. In nucleotides, the CDR3 is TGCGCCAGCAGCTTGGTTGGACTAGCGGGAGAGGATACGCAGTATTTT. Translation gives CASSLVGLAGEDTQYF.

As regards this clone: Germline and junction disagree at one end, which may indicate a read error. The genes are TRBV29-1 and TRBJ1-2, with 8 nucleotides matching TRBD1. The CDR3 is made up of 12 amino acids. Germline-derived CDR1 and CDR2 are SQVTM and ANQGSEA. CDR3: CSVEGQGYGYTF. The CDR3 DNA follows: TGCAGCGTCGAAGGACAGGGCTATGGCTACACCTTC. Using reference TRBV29-1 and TRBJ1-2 for the parts outside the CDR3, the full variable domain is SAVISQKPSRDICQRGTSLTIQCQVDSQVTMMFWYRQQPGQSLTLIATANQGSEATYESGFVIDKFPISRPNLTFSTLTVSNMSPEDSSIYLCSVEGQGYGYTFGSGTRLTVV.

V and J are TRBV7-9 and TRBJ2-1; no clear D gene. This CDR3 is 16 amino acids long. V was shortened by 0 bases and J by 6 bases, with 15 bases between the two germline ends. Germline V gene data show CDR1 as SEHNR and CDR2 as FQNEAQ (reference sequence). The CDR3 reads CASSLARGVPGNEQFF. The CDR3 DNA reads as TGTGCCAGCAGCTTAGCTCGAGGTGTTCCGGGCAATGAGCAGTTCTTC. The variable domain in full, with the rest retrieved from reference TRBV7-9 and TRBJ2-1, is DTGVSQNPRHKITKRGQNVTFRCDPISEHNRLYWYRQTLGQGPEFLTYFQNEAQLEKSRLLSDRFSAERPKGSFSTLEIQRTEQGDSAMYLCASSLARGVPGNEQFFGPGTRLTVL.

The V gene is TRBV2, the J gene TRBJ2-2; 7 nucleotides agree with TRBD1. Germline V CDR1 and CDR2: SNHLY, FYNNEI. The CDR3 runs 16 residues. V was clipped by 5 bases and J by 2 bases; unmatched bases: 8. Here the CDR3 reads CASSTRDRLNTGELFF. Here the CDR3 DNA reads TGTGCCAGCAGTACGAGGGACAGACTAAACACCGGGGAGCTGTTTTTT.